The TCR beta chain under discussion was sequenced for a study of OX40 agonist ivuxolimab in advanced cancers. Regarding the research as a whole: The costimulatory receptor OX40 (CD134) was targeted by ivuxolimab, a fully human IgG2 agonistic monoclonal antibody. The point of sequencing TCRbeta in the periphery was to test whether ivuxolimab changed TCR sequence diversity and drove clonal T-cell expansion. Intravenous ivuxolimab was administered to patients every 2 weeks at six dose levels: 0.01, 0.1, 0.3, 1.5, 3 and 10 mg/kg. In the dose-escalation cohort, approximately 82% of patients were male, and the mean age was roughly 60 years with a range of roughly 20 to 85. Partial responses occurred in three dose-escalation patients: two with cutaneous melanoma and one with hepatocellular carcinoma. Prior anti-PD-1, anti-PD-L1 or anti-CTLA-4 therapy was permitted, and about 40% of dose-escalation patients had received checkpoint inhibitors. The paper describes the monotherapy dose-escalation part (N of about 54 patients) of the phase I trial of ivuxolimab. Among the roughly 54 dose-escalation patients, approximately 20 had hepatocellular carcinoma, 15 or so melanoma, 9 renal cell carcinoma and 9 head and neck cancer.

The CDR3, cysteine through phenylalanine, is 14 amino acids long. Just the 42-base CDR3 DNA is kept, in frame starting at base 1. V is pared back by 2 bases and J by 1 base, with 8 bases lying between the germline termini. CDR1 and CDR2 were assigned from the germline V gene as MNHEY and SVGAGI. Beyond this particular receptor, the publication reports: After ivuxolimab, more expanded clones were found on average in CD8+ T cells than in CD4+ T cells. Clonal expansion of both CD4+ and CD8+ blood T cells was observed from baseline to week 6 at doses 0.1 to 3.0 mg/kg. Low levels of normalized T-cell clonal expansion were also seen in some nonresponding patients. Which antigens the clonally expanded peripheral T cells were specific for was not determined. In the 0.1-3.0 mg/kg groups, partial responders were among the patients with the lowest normalized peripheral clonal expansion, particularly in CD8+ T cells.

Turning to this clone: Its antigen has not been determined. The record has no base qualities; no much larger clone is one base away.

For sequencing of the TCRbeta CDR3 region, genomic DNA was extracted from the sorted cells. TCRbeta CDR3 regions were sequenced using the immunoSEQ Assay. What TCRdb holds here is the immuneACCESS table cut down to in-frame rearrangements. Part of the clones is not present; checked against another copy, under half of the missing clones reflect an unresolved V gene, and the others are unexplained. In this sample the table shows around 90,000 clones, around 90% of which occur a single time. The ten largest clones capture over 2% of the sample. Patients with autoimmune disease history or receiving systemic immunosuppression were excluded from the trial. In every dose cohort, peripheral blood was drawn for TCR sequencing at baseline, cycle 4 day 1, and cycle 7 day 1. Samples came from an open-label, multicenter, first-in-human phase I dose-escalation trial of ivuxolimab. Adults with locally advanced or metastatic melanoma, renal cell carcinoma, hepatocellular carcinoma or head and neck squamous cell carcinoma were enrolled in the trial. Before TCR sequencing, CD4+ and CD8+ T cells were separately sorted from peripheral blood.

Here the chain combines TRBV6-5 and TRBJ1-1; too little of a D gene remains to name it. The material was CD4+ or CD8+ T cells sorted from blood, obtained in a trial of the OX40 agonist ivuxolimab. The source is an adult with an advanced solid tumor such as melanoma, head and neck, liver or kidney cancer. The CDR3 region: CASSYATENTEAFF. The DNA is TGTGCCAGCAGTTACGCAACAGAGAACACTGAAGCTTTCTTT.